The clone carrying this TCR beta chain has just one count. Looked up from germline, CDR1 is MDHEN and CDR2 is SYDVKM. V lost 1 base and J lost 7; bases outside the gene matches: 7. CDR3 length: 17 residues. This sample was taken from a study of OX40 agonist ivuxolimab in advanced cancers. Sequenced by immunoSEQ multiplex PCR; TCRdb stores in-frame clones only, minus some. The table includes about 32,000 clones, about 83% detected once. This material consisted of CD4+ or CD8+ T cells sorted from blood, taken in a trial of the OX40 agonist ivuxolimab. This TCR came from an adult with an advanced solid tumor such as melanoma, head and neck, liver or kidney cancer. V and J are TRBV28 and TRBJ2-7, with 16 bases identical to TRBD2. CDR3 protein: CASSLSPRGLAGGEQYF. CDR3 nucleotide sequence: TGTGCCAGCAGTTTATCACCGAGGGGACTAGCGGGAGGGGAGCAGTACTTC.